This entry is about one TCR beta chain. The CDR3 has 14 amino acids. Trimming removed 4 bases from V and 6 bases from J; junction bases left unmatched: 9. CDR1 is SGDLS, CDR2 YYNGEE, per germline. Original methodology: Reference gene primer amplification gave estimated nucleated cell counts. Produced via immunoSEQ multiplex PCR; TCRdb's table is partial and in-frame only. The V and J calls and clone size were taken over from that table, and D and trimming were inferred from the DNA. The sample consists of about 190,000 clones, over 75% of them appearing once. The data originate from a study of blood T cell repertoires in COVID-19. Study overall: COVID-19 samples from acute and convalescent phases originated in the United States, Italy and Spain.

This rearrangement joins TRBV9 to TRBJ2-7; the match to TRBD2 covers 8 bases. Sequenced material: peripheral blood. This TCR came from a man aged 50-60 years who had recovered from COVID-19. This chain's CDR3 is CASSPVAGWGEQYF. CDR3 DNA sequence: TGTGCCAGCAGCCCAGTAGCGGGATGGGGCGAGCAGTACTTC. The full variable domain, with the rest looked up from reference TRBV9 and TRBJ2-7, is DSGVTQTPKHLITATGQRVTLRCSPRSGDLSVYWYQQSLDQGLQFLIQYYNGEERAKGNILERFSAQQFPDLHSELNLSSLELGDSALYFCASSPVAGWGEQYFGPGTRLTVT.